This TCR beta chain was retrieved from a study of beta chain features in type 1 diabetes (dated by TCRdb to 2017 to 2018). A note on the overall study: Patients and healthy donors did not differ in mean age, gender distribution, total cell number or subset yield. A total of 100 million to 110 million sorted cells were examined across all samples, and a strong correlation was observed between cell number per subset and RNA yield. In the study, TCRB repertoires of sorted circulating CD4+ T cell subsets from recently diagnosed type 1 diabetes patients were compared with those of matched healthy donors. Regulatory and stem cell-like memory subsets were obtained from only 8 patients and roughly eight healthy donors, while naive and central memory subsets were obtained from all 30 or so donors. Results the study describes overall, beyond this receptor: A moderate but significant shortening of TCRB CDR3 length was observed in type 1 diabetes patients in all four CD4+ subsets. The naive, central memory and regulatory TCRB repertoires appeared to resemble one another more closely among patients than among healthy donors. At VDJ recombination sites, type 1 diabetes patients had fewer insertions and more deleted nucleotides, which implies abnormalities in thymic rearrangement. Because cDNA rather than genomic DNA was sequenced, highly expressing activated cells could have been over-represented, although no difference in activation and CD3 levels was found between groups. Shorter templates might have been favored by PCR, but patient and control samples were amplified and corrected together, so both groups would have been affected equally by any skew. Because the HLA sub-analyses included only small numbers of individuals, any influence of HLA type on TCRB rearrangement was left unresolved.

The entire isolated RNA was reverse transcribed using the High Capacity cDNA Reverse Transcription Kit, and thus expressed TCRB transcripts were sequenced. Naive, central memory and regulatory T cell samples underwent deep immunoSEQ sequencing, averaging about 3.57 million total reads per sample. Sorted cells were lysed in RLT buffer and RNA was extracted with DNase-treated RNeasy Micro or Mini kits, depending on cell number. Each cell subset was processed separately to prevent cross-contamination, with patient and healthy donor samples processed together. The immunoSEQ multiplex PCR was used to amplify TCRB sequences from cDNA, yielding 87-bp fragments that span the CDR3 region. Amplicons were sequenced on the Illumina HiSeq platform. Processing in the source paper ran as follows. Synthetic template baselines were used to correct PCR bias computationally, reads within Hamming distance 2 were collapsed together, and singletons that could not be merged were discarded. Reads were aligned against IMGT to assign V, D and J genes, CDR3 length and insertions or deletions at six rearrangement sites. Within each subset, clonotype counts were normalized to the number of sorted cells before true diversity and Gini coefficients were calculated with the tcR R package. Repertoire sharing was quantified using the overlap coefficient calculated on TCRB nucleotide sequences. Out-of-frame TCRB sequences from naive cells were analyzed to stand in for the pre-selection repertoire. The table was pulled from immuneACCESS by TCRdb, which kept in-frame rearrangements only. Such tables lose some clones; where checked, under half of the loss comes from unresolved V genes, and the rest has no known cause. The DNA gave D and trimming, while V, J and clone size come from that table. The table for this sample lists 900,000 or so clones; roughly 15% of them were counted only once. The leading ten clones occupy 0.02% to 0.03% of the sample.

Each donor gave one peripheral blood draw, averaging approximately 110 mL, which was collected into heparinised tubes. Naive, central memory, regulatory and stem cell-like memory CD4+ T cells were sorted on a BD FACSAria II using a panel including CD45RO, CCR7, CD25, CD127, CD95 and CD27. All sorted populations exceeded 95% purity. PBMCs were isolated immediately by Lymphoprep density gradient centrifugation and stained directly without culture. To minimize batch effects, samples were stained and sorted in pairs, one healthy donor with one patient per experiment. Only a few counts were recorded for this clone. The antigen it binds to is not known. Per-nucleotide qualities are absent, and no much larger clonotype sits a single base away. This receptor was taken from a woman between 18 and 29 years old in good health. Material for sequencing was naive CD4+ T cells from blood. In light of the paper, this sample's cell subset or site label describes: true naive CD4+ T cells.

The CDR3 protein sequence reads: CASSSGGGLAKNIQYF. The base sequence is TGTGCCAGCAGCTCTGGCGGGGGATTAGCCAAAAACATTCAGTACTTC. In this chain, TRBV5-4 is recombined with TRBJ2-4, with 7 bases in between that match TRBD2. The germline V gene (reference sequence) specifies SGHNT as CDR1 and YYREEE as CDR2. V lost 3 bases and J lost 0 bases, and the count of bases not matched to a germline gene is 6. Including the terminal cysteine and phenylalanine, the CDR3 comprises 16 residues. The only DNA kept is the CDR3, 48 bases in frame from the first base. Extended through the reference TRBV5-4 and TRBJ2-4 proteins, this CDR3 yields the full variable domain: ETGVTQSPTHLIKTRGQQVTLRCSSQSGHNTVSWYQQALGQGPQFIFQYYREEENGRGNFPPRFSGLQFPNYSSELNVNALELDDSALYLCASSSGGGLAKNIQYFGAGTRLSVL.